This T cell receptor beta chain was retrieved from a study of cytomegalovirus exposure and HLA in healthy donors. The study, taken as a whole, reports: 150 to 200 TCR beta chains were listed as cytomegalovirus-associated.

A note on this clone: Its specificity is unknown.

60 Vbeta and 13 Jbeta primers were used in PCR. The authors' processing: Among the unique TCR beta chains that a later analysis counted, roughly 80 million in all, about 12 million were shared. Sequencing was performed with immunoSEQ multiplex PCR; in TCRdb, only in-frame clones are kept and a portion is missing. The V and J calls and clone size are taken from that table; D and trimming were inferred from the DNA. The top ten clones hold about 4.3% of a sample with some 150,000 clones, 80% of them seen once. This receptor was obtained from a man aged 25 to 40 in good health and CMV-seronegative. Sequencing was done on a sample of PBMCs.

Here the CDR3 DNA reads TGTGCCAGCAGCTTAGAGACAGGGCTCACCGGGGAGCTGTTTTTT. This sequence encodes CASSLETGLTGELFF. The chain has TRBV7-2 and TRBJ2-2; 7 nucleotides agree with TRBD1. CDR3 length equals 15 residues. Germline V gene sequence: CDR1 SGHTA, CDR2 FQGNSA. Unmatched junction bases numbered 3, after V lost 1 base and J lost 4 bases.